This T cell receptor beta chain was recovered during a study of blood T cells in healthy people across ages (dated by TCRdb to about 2015). General notes on the study: In model experiments, template switching captured roughly one uniquely barcoded TCR beta cDNA molecule for every two T cells. Age-related changes in TCR beta repertoire diversity were measured in the study by deep sequencing normalized with unique cDNA molecular identifiers. Donors of different ages were randomly distributed across sequencing lanes to avoid experimental bias. For two donors (one aged 18 to 29 and one aged 80 or older), the study analyzed two additional independent replicas of 1 million unique cDNA reads from the same blood draw. The donors were split into four age groups: young (average 16 years), middle-aged (roughly 40), aged (around 67) and long-lived (under 90). On the study overall, not on this receptor specifically: Compared with the aged group, the long-lived group had more naive CD4+ T cells, fewer expanded clones and increased TCR diversity, suggesting age selection. Conclusive comparison of naive and antigen-experienced compartments was prevented by the profiling of bulk unsorted PBMCs. Estimates of total diversity based on one million sequenced T cells were regarded as lower bounds and as underestimates. As age increased, observed TCR beta diversity per million T cells dropped in a roughly linear way, and a significant reduction was already evident by age 40. Because the CMV infection status of the donors was unknown, age-related changes in expanded clonotypes may potentially have been confounded. Observed TCR beta diversity correlated strongly with the percentage of naive T cells measured by flow cytometry.

This clonotype was counted only a few times. The antigen this receptor binds is unknown. Nothing much larger sits one base from this clone, and base qualities are not available. Donors were 39 systemically healthy Caucasian individuals from Russia aged roughly 6 to 90 years. Each donor gave about 9.7 milliliters of peripheral blood, drawn into EDTA-treated Vacutainer tubes. Ficoll-Paque density-gradient centrifugation was used to isolate PBMCs, with at least 6 million obtained per sample. Trizol reagent was used to extract total RNA from the PBMCs, yielding at least 5.5 micrograms per sample. The percentages of naive CD45RAhigh/CD27high T cells were determined by flow cytometry on a PBMC aliquot from every donor. Library generation was performed with 5' RACE. Sequencing was carried out with an Illumina HiSeq 2500. A second PCR of about 6 to 12 cycles was run with a J-beta primer mix and a sample-barcoded 5' primer. A unique molecular identifier was introduced onto each TCR beta cDNA molecule by a template-switch 5' adaptor carrying 12 random nucleotides. Each sample yielded at least 2.5 million CDR3-containing paired-end reads. First-strand cDNA synthesis was performed from all RNA using the Mint cDNA synthesis kit, with priming by a TRBC-specific oligonucleotide. All cDNA was treated with uracil-DNA glycosylase and then went through a first 18-cycle PCR with the universal primers M1SS and BC2_uni_R. The authors' pipeline ran thus. For normalization, 1 million high-quality reads, each with a distinct molecular identifier, were randomly selected from each sample. Reads with shared molecular identifiers were discarded instead of being binned into consensus sequences. MiTCR, set to a Q25 quality threshold and the strictest error-elimination algorithm, was used for CDR3 identification, clonotype clustering and error correction. A nonparametric unseen species model with Euler transformation was used to estimate a lower bound on total TCR beta diversity. TCRdb applied fastp at Q25 and MiXCR to the public reads, then kept only in-frame beta chains. Every distinct CDR3 protein forms one entry, paired with its most common genes and DNA. The V and J calls were not made by the authors but by TCRdb's processing. This sample comprises about 1.6 million distinct CDR3 sequences, about 35% of them detected only once. The ten largest clones capture approximately 11% of the sample.

The clonotype was recovered from a woman aged 30 to 39 in good health. The sample was blood.

The base sequence is TGTGCCAGCAGCGTGCAACCTAGCGGGAACGACTCTGGGGCCAACGTCCTGACTTTC. Its protein is CASSVQPSGNDSGANVLTF. This receptor chain uses TRBV9 and TRBJ2-6, with 9 bases matching TRBD2. Compared with germline, V lacks 2 bases and J lacks 0 bases; bases without a gene match: 9. Looking up the germline V gene yields CDR1 SGDLS and CDR2 YYNGEE. There are 19 amino acids in the CDR3, from cysteine to phenylalanine inclusive. CDR3 DNA is the only sequence kept; it has 57 bases, read in frame from the first base.